These 16 T cell receptor beta chains came from one sample sequenced in a study of a mutant IDH1 vaccine in newly diagnosed glioma. This table comes from immunoSEQ multiplex PCR, and its TCRdb copy is limited to in-frame clones, with some not included. This repertoire shows about 46,000 clones, approximately 84% found once; its top ten account for under 4.5%. Their recognized antigens are unknown. Time point reported: week 47, end of study. Vaccination comprised doses that each held 300 ug of mutant IDH1 20-mer peptide, plus topical imiquimod. The specimen comprised PBMCs, sampled from a glioma patient whose treatment included an IDH1 peptide vaccine. The receptors were gathered from a woman in her 30s with glioma. Some clones in this sample may be carry-over from other donors' samples.

The rearrangement links TRBV5-5 to TRBJ1-5; D unresolved. This CDR3 is built from 15 residues. V shed 5 bases and J shed 3 bases, with 15 bases lying between them. From germline, CDR1 is SGHKS and CDR2 YYEKEE (reference sequence). CDR3 residues: CASSAVLSANQPQHF. The CDR3 bases are TGTGCCAGCAGTGCTGTCCTAAGCGCCAATCAGCCCCAGCATTTT.

The chain uses TRBV7-8 and TRBJ1-4, with D possibly matching TRBD1 (6 bases). The V end lost 10 bases, the J end lost 4 bases, and 16 bases lay between the germline ends. The CDR3 loop spans 14 amino acids. Germline CDR1 is SGHVS and CDR2 is FQNEAQ. The CDR3: CATSSTGLNEKLFF. In DNA, the CDR3 is TGTGCCACCTCTTCTACAGGGCTTAATGAAAAACTGTTTTTT.

This chain links TRBV29-1 with TRBJ1-1; D gene ambiguous. CDR1 is SQVTM, CDR2 ANQGSEA, per germline. This CDR3 has 14 amino acids. The ends were cut back, 4 bases at V and 2 bases at J, with 14 bases in the middle. CDR3 bases: TGCAGCGTTGTGGCGGCGGGAGGAAACACTGAAGCTTTCTTT. Protein product: CSVVAAGGNTEAFF.

Only one count was recorded for this clone. This chain links TRBV6-5 with TRBJ2-1; tentative D call: TRBD2 (5 bases). Deletions cut 0 bases from V and 5 bases from J, with 11 bases between. CDR3 length: 15 residues. Germline assignment: CDR1 MNHEY and CDR2 SVGAGI. The CDR3 region has the DNA TGTGCCAGCAGTTACTCGTGGAGGCCCCACAATGAGCAGTTCTTC. Protein: CASSYSWRPHNEQFF.

V usage is TRBV5-4 and J usage is TRBJ2-7; TRBD2 aligns across 9 bases. The CDR3 runs 16 residues. The V and J ends lost 3 bases and 0 bases, in that order; junction bases with no gene match: 7. In germline, CDR1 is SGHNT, CDR2 YYREEE (reference sequence). Written as DNA, the CDR3 is TGTGCCAGCAGCTCCCCGGATAGCGGGAGCTCCTACGAGCAGTACTTC. It yields the protein CASSSPDSGSSYEQYF.

The DNA for the CDR3 is TGTGCCAGCAGCCCAGGGACAGGGCCCTATGGCTACACCTTC. Translation: CASSPGTGPYGYTF. The chain recombines TRBV6-5 with TRBJ1-2; the match to TRBD1 covers 9 bases. The CDR3 has 14 residues. Germline assignment: CDR1 MNHEY and CDR2 SVGAGI. J gave up 4 bases and V 6 bases, and 6 bases lay outside the gene matches.

The rearrangement links TRBV6-6 to TRBJ1-1, with TRBD1 matching over 7 bases. The CDR3 loop spans 14 amino acids. Germline-derived CDR1 and CDR2 are MNHNY and SVGAGI (reference sequence). J was trimmed by 8 bases and V by 3 bases; bases with no gene match: 9. DNA for the CDR3: TGTGCCAGCAGTTATAGGACAGGACGCCAAGAAGCTTTCTTT. It is translated as CASSYRTGRQEAFF.

The chain is built from TRBV5-4 and TRBJ1-4; TRBD1 is a possible D gene (5 bases). This CDR3 is built from 15 residues. The germline V gene encodes CDR1 SGHNT and CDR2 YYREEE (reference sequence). Trimming shortened V by 4 bases and J by 4 bases, and 14 bases separated the two germline ends. As DNA, the CDR3 is TGTGCCAGCAGCCTTGGGGGGGGAGATAATGAAAAACTGTTTTTT. Protein sequence: CASSLGGGDNEKLFF.

This chain links TRBV4-1 with TRBJ1-1; unclear D gene. The CDR3 spans 13 residues. With 0 bases removed from V and 6 bases from J, the gap between germline ends came to 8 bases. Germline CDR1 MGHRA, CDR2 YSYEKL. The DNA of the CDR3 is TGCGCCAGCAGCCAAGAGTGGGGTTCTGAAGCTTTCTTT. It specifies CASSQEWGSEAFF.

The genes are TRBV7-9 and TRBJ1-1, with D unresolved. This CDR3 contains 14 residues. Germline V gene data show CDR1 as SEHNR and CDR2 as FQNEAQ (reference sequence). V lost 5 bases and J lost 1, with 11 bases in between. CDR3 sequence: CASSEVRSNTEAFF. In DNA, the CDR3 is TGTGCCAGCAGCGAGGTCAGGTCGAACACTGAAGCTTTCTTT.

The J gene is TRBJ2-7, the V gene TRBV18; 8 nucleotides line up with TRBD2. J gave up 6 bases and V 6 bases, and 10 bases lay outside the gene matches. Germline V lookup: CDR1 KGHSH, CDR2 LQKENI. The CDR3 length is 14 residues. This chain's CDR3 is CASSRSGNQGEQYF. For the CDR3, the DNA is TGTGCCAGCTCGCGTAGCGGGAATCAGGGCGAGCAGTACTTC.

The rearrangement uses TRBV19 and TRBJ1-5; no clear D. The germline V gene encodes CDR1 LNHDA and CDR2 SQIVND (reference sequence). V was cut by 4 bases and J by 1 base, with 5 bases left in between. The CDR3 sequence is 13 residues long. This CDR3 reads CASSKSSNQPQHF. CDR3 DNA sequence: TGTGCCAGTAGTAAATCAAGCAATCAGCCCCAGCATTTT.

This chain links TRBV7-9 with TRBJ1-3; D unclear. The germline V gene encodes CDR1 SEHNR and CDR2 FQNEAQ (reference sequence). The CDR3 sequence is 15 residues long. The germline V and J ends were trimmed by 4 bases and 4 bases, with 14 bases remaining between them. CDR3 bases: TGTGCCAGCAGCTCGGTGACCCTGACCGGAAACACCATATATTTT. Its translation is CASSSVTLTGNTIYF.

The chain has TRBV6-4 and TRBJ2-7, with D maybe TRBD2 (7 bases). Germline CDR1 MRHNA, CDR2 SNTAGT. The CDR3 runs 16 residues. V lost 2 bases and J 2 bases, leaving 16 bases between the germline ends. The CDR3 region is CASSDTWEGGAYEQYF. Written as DNA, the CDR3 is TGTGCCAGCAGTGACACATGGGAAGGGGGGGCCTACGAGCAGTACTTC.

V is TRBV6-5 and J is TRBJ2-1, with no clear D. V was clipped by 5 bases and J by 2 bases, with 13 bases between them. Germline CDR1 MNHEY, CDR2 SVGAGI. The CDR3 length is 15 residues. In nucleotides, the CDR3 is TGTGCCAGCAGTCGGACGTTAGGGACCTACAATGAGCAGTTCTTC. The encoded protein is CASSRTLGTYNEQFF.

This chain joins TRBV18 and TRBJ2-1; weak D call: TRBD2 (5 bases). The CDR3 extends over 17 amino acids. Germline-derived CDR1 and CDR2 are KGHSH and LQKENI. With 5 bases removed from V and 5 bases from J, the gap between germline ends came to 22 bases. CDR3 bases: TGTGCCAGCTCAACTAGTAGCCTGGTAGGCATTAACAATGAGCAGTTCTTC. Encoded protein: CASSTSSLVGINNEQFF.